These 8 T cell receptor beta chains were sequenced from one sample in a study of T cell repertoires in cytomegalovirus infection. These receptors have no identified antigens. Using its own MiXCR run on the reads, TCRdb lists one record per CDR3 protein. The sample consists of fewer than 30,000 distinct CDR3 sequences, approximately 22% of them appearing once. The specimen comprised CD8+ T cells from cultured PBMCs, sampled from culture after CMV antigen stimulation. The source is a human donor in good health (CMV status not recorded). Some clones in this sample may be carry-over from other donors' samples.

This clonotype was counted many times. This chain uses TRBV7-9 with TRBJ1-1; tentative D call: TRBD1 (5 bases). The germline V and J ends were trimmed by 7 bases and 9 bases, with 18 bases remaining between them. The CDR3 is made up of 13 amino acids. Germline V gene lookup returns CDR1 SEHNR and CDR2 FQNEAQ (reference sequence). This chain's CDR3 is CASTIRLGDQAFF. The CDR3 nucleotides read TGTGCCAGCACCATACGGCTAGGGGATCAAGCTTTCTTT.

This clonotype was observed at least ten times. V and J are TRBV27 and TRBJ1-2, with a weak D call TRBD1 (6 bases). Germline CDR1 is MNHEY and CDR2 is SMNVEV (reference sequence). The length of the CDR3 is 14 residues. The V and J ends lost 3 bases and 5 bases respectively, with 13 bases between them. The CDR3 loop reads CASSFGGGGYGYTF. The CDR3 DNA is TGTGCCAGCAGTTTTGGAGGAGGGGGGTATGGCTACACCTTC.

This clonotype occurred a few times. The rearrangement uses TRBV20-1 and TRBJ1-2, with D perhaps matching TRBD1 (5 bases). Trimming took 8 bases from V and 2 from J, leaving 24 bases between them. Per the germline V gene, CDR1 is DFQATT and CDR2 is SNEGSKA (reference sequence). The CDR3 runs 16 residues. The CDR3 sequence is CSFHRQGQGVNYGYTF. In DNA, the CDR3 is TGCAGTTTCCACCGGCAAGGGCAGGGTGTGAACTATGGCTACACCTTC.

This clonotype was counted ten times or more. This chain uses TRBV12-5 with TRBJ1-1, with 7 bases identical to TRBD1. This CDR3 is 14 amino acids long. The V and J ends lost 7 bases and 1 base, in that order; junction bases with no gene match: 6. Germline CDR1 reads LGHNT; CDR2 reads FRNRAP. CDR3 in amino acids: CASAPGQRNTEAFF. In nucleotides, the CDR3 is TGTGCTAGTGCCCCGGGACAGAGGAACACTGAAGCTTTCTTT.

This clonotype was seen only a few times. The chain is built from TRBV7-3 and TRBJ2-1; D is ambiguous. The V end was cut by 5 bases, the J end by 3 bases, with 11 bases between. Germline-derived CDR1 and CDR2 are SGHTA and FQGTGA. The CDR3 covers 14 residues. This CDR3 reads CASSLEGGYNEQFF. In DNA, the CDR3 is TGTGCCAGCAGCCTCGAAGGCGGCTACAATGAGCAGTTCTTC.

There are a few counts of this clonotype. V usage is TRBV29-1 and J usage is TRBJ2-7; a possible D gene is TRBD2 (5 bases). Germline loops: CDR1 SQVTM, CDR2 ANQGSEA. The CDR3 is 16 residues long. Trimming removed 5 bases from V and 2 bases from J, with 22 bases in between. The CDR3 region is CSVSDPLASITYEQYF. DNA of the CDR3: TGCAGCGTTTCGGACCCTCTAGCTTCCATCACCTACGAGCAGTACTTC.

This clonotype was seen only a few times. The chain uses TRBV12-3 or TRBV12-4 and TRBJ1-6; D is unclear. V shed 1 base and J shed 10 bases, with 14 bases lying between them. The CDR3 spans 15 residues. The CDR3 DNA sequence: TGTGCCAGCAGTTTAGTAGGGAGCGGGATATCACCCCTCCACTTT. Amino acids: CASSLVGSGISPLHF.

The rearrangement links TRBV19 to TRBJ1-1; D is perhaps TRBD1 (5 bases). This CDR3 comprises 15 residues. V was trimmed by 1 base and J by 0 bases, leaving 9 bases between them. The germline gives CDR1 LNHDA, CDR2 SQIVND (reference sequence). DNA of the CDR3: TGTGCCAGTAGTATAGGACAGAACATGAACACTGAAGCTTTCTTT. It yields the protein CASSIGQNMNTEAFF.